One sample yielded the 5 T cell receptor beta chains listed below, sequenced in a study of blood T cell repertoires in COVID-19. Data came from immunoSEQ multiplex PCR; TCRdb stores just in-frame clones and leaves some out. The profile shows approximately 120,000 clones, roughly 88% of them singletons. The specimen sequenced was peripheral blood. The source of these receptors is a human donor in a cohort sampled during active COVID-19.

The chain is built from TRBV7-2 and TRBJ2-1; D perhaps matches TRBD2 (5 bases). V lost 5 bases, J lost 5 bases, and 16 bases lay in between. The CDR3 consists of 15 residues. Per germline, CDR1 SGHTA and CDR2 FQGNSA. The CDR3 sequence: CASSPDRTRNNEQFF. CDR3 DNA sequence: TGTGCCAGCAGCCCCGATCGGACTCGTAACAATGAGCAGTTCTTC.

The chain has TRBV11-3 and TRBJ1-1; 7 bases map to TRBD1. V was clipped by 1 base and J by 1 base; unmatched bases: 3. The CDR3 consists of 15 residues. CDR1 is SGHNT, CDR2 YENEEA, per germline. The DNA for the CDR3 is TGTGCCAGCAGCTTAGGGGGGACAGCGAACACTGAAGCTTTCTTT. It is translated as CASSLGGTANTEAFF.

The chain joins TRBV5-1 to TRBJ1-1, with no clear D. Germline CDR1 SGHRS, CDR2 YFSETQ. The CDR3 length is 15 residues. V lost 2 bases to trimming and J lost 6 bases, with 17 bases between them. CDR3 DNA: TGCGCCAGCAGCTTTACCGGGGAGAGGAAGGCTGAAGCTTTCTTT. It is translated as CASSFTGERKAEAFF.

The CDR3 nucleotides are TGTGCCAGCAGCGTAGGGAGAGGGGGAAGGATGGAGACCCAGTACTTC. Its translation is CASSVGRGGRMETQYF. The rearrangement joins TRBV9 to TRBJ2-5, with a tentative D call TRBD1 (6 bases). The CDR3 length is 16 residues. From germline, CDR1 is SGDLS and CDR2 YYNGEE. V was cut by 0 bases and J by 5 bases, with 17 bases left in between.

The chain carries TRBV9 and TRBJ1-2; maybe TRBD1 (6 bases). Germline assignment: CDR1 SGDLS and CDR2 YYNGEE. The CDR3 length is 13 residues. Trimming removed 4 bases at V and 4 bases at J, with 11 bases between. CDR3 nucleotide sequence: TGTGCCAGCAGCCCAGGGGCGGGCTATGGCTACACCTTC. Encoded protein: CASSPGAGYGYTF.